The 32 T cell receptor beta chains in this list originate from one sample, sequenced in a study of vaccination and CD4 T cells after COVID-19. Cultured CD4+ T-cell DNA underwent Oncomine TCR Beta short-read sequencing. MiXCR, applied by TCRdb to the PCR reads, yields one record per CDR3 protein. In the table there are 9,500 to 13,000 distinct CDR3 sequences, around 30% of which are singletons. These TCRs are of unknown antigen specificity. Specified treatment: approximately 11-day PBMC culture with coronavirus spike peptide pools or control peptides (ViraFEST assay). Sequencing used CD4+ T cells from blood, cultured in vitro, obtained after SARS-CoV-2 vaccination. The source of these receptors is a human donor who had recovered from COVID-19.

This chain joins TRBV10-3 and TRBJ2-6; D is undetermined. The length of the CDR3 is 17 residues. Germline values: CDR1 ENHRY, CDR2 SYGVKD. V lost 0 bases and J lost 0, with 9 bases in between. The CDR3 sequence: CAISESNADSGANVLTF. The CDR3, as DNA: TGTGCCATCAGTGAGTCGAATGCAGACTCTGGGGCCAACGTCCTGACTTTC.

The chain couples TRBV6-1 to TRBJ2-1; D remains ambiguous. The CDR3 is made up of 14 amino acids. CDR1 is MNHNS, CDR2 SASEGT, per germline. V was clipped by 6 bases and J by 7 bases, with 16 bases between them. The CDR3 DNA is TGTGCCAGCAGCACCGGGCGACTGGGGAATGAGCAGTTCTTC. It is translated as CASSTGRLGNEQFF.

J is TRBJ2-1 and V is TRBV27; D unresolved. V lost 0 bases and J lost 5, with 11 bases in between. CDR3 length: 15 amino acids. Germline V gene data show CDR1 as MNHEY and CDR2 as SMNVEV (reference sequence). CDR3 loop: CASSLSILTHNEQFF. CDR3 in DNA: TGTGCCAGCAGTTTATCTATCCTAACCCACAATGAGCAGTTCTTC.

The chain employs TRBV7-2 and TRBJ2-7, with 8 bases fitting TRBD1. V dropped 7 bases and J dropped 9; count of bases not matched to a gene: 14. Germline assignment: CDR1 SGHTA and CDR2 FQGNSA. CDR3 length: 14 residues. The CDR3 here is CASTTDRGWNRQYF. For the CDR3, the DNA is TGTGCCAGCACCACCGACAGGGGTTGGAATCGGCAGTACTTC.

This clonotype has only a few counts. The gene calls are TRBV28 and TRBJ1-1; TRBD1 might be the D (5 bases). Germline V gene lookup returns CDR1 MDHEN and CDR2 SYDVKM. This CDR3 contains 16 residues. Deletions cut 10 bases from V and 10 bases from J, with 31 bases between. CDR3 nucleotides: TGTGCCACAATCTCCTCAGGTCCTTACACTGTTGGGGGAGCTTTCTTT. Protein product: CATISSGPYTVGGAFF.

This rearrangement joins TRBV18 to TRBJ1-1; D gene unclear. Germline CDR1 KGHSH, CDR2 LQKENI. CDR3 size: 14 residues. The V gene lost 3 bases and the J gene lost 2 bases, with 10 bases spanning the gap. CDR3 residues: CASSPLTRNTEAFF. The CDR3 DNA reads TGTGCCAGCTCACCTCTTACACGAAACACTGAAGCTTTCTTT.

This clonotype was recorded a few times. The chain uses TRBV19 and TRBJ2-7; D unresolved. The CDR3 loop spans 12 amino acids. Trimming left V 2 bases short and J 3 bases short, with 5 bases between. Looked up from germline, CDR1 is LNHDA and CDR2 is SQIVND (reference sequence). CDR3 coding DNA: TGTGCCAGTAGTATAAGTGACTACGAGCAGTACTTC. It specifies CASSISDYEQYF.

The V gene is TRBV27, the J gene TRBJ2-7; the D is unclear. CDR3 length: 16 residues. The V end was cut by 3 bases, the J end by 5 bases, with 20 bases between. Per the germline V gene, CDR1 is MNHEY and CDR2 is SMNVEV (reference sequence). CDR3 coding DNA: TGTGCCAGCAGTTTCCAACCTAGGACCGATCCCCACGAGCAGTACTTC. Protein: CASSFQPRTDPHEQYF.

The J gene is TRBJ1-1, the V gene TRBV7-2; D is possibly TRBD1 (6 bases). Germline V gives CDR1 SGHTA, CDR2 FQGNSA. Trimming took 2 bases from V and 5 from J, leaving 15 bases between them. The CDR3 length is 15 residues. CDR3 in DNA: TGTGCCAGCAGCTTATCCTACGGGGGCATTACTGAAGCTTTCTTT. It is translated as CASSLSYGGITEAFF.

This chain connects TRBV6-2 or TRBV6-3 to TRBJ1-1; 8 bases line up with TRBD1. The ends lost 2 bases at V and 4 bases at J; junction bases unmatched: 9. Germline-derived CDR1 and CDR2 are MNHEY and SVGEGT. The CDR3 runs to 16 residues. CDR3 bases: TGTGCCAGCAGTTACACACCAGGGGGCTGGGGCACTGAAGCTTTCTTT. Its translation: CASSYTPGGWGTEAFF.

This sequence joins TRBV19 and TRBJ1-5; D is perhaps TRBD1 (5 bases). With 2 bases removed from V and 3 bases from J, the gap between germline ends came to 8 bases. Germline CDR1 is LNHDA and CDR2 is SQIVND (reference sequence). The length of the CDR3 is 14 residues. In DNA, the CDR3 is TGTGCCAGTAGTATACGGGGCCTCAATCAGCCCCAGCATTTT. Protein sequence: CASSIRGLNQPQHF.

A few counts support this clonotype. V and J are TRBV28 and TRBJ2-7; D remains ambiguous. CDR3 length: 13 amino acids. Germline CDR1 is MDHEN and CDR2 is SYDVKM. Between the trimmed V and J ends, which lost 3 bases and 0 bases, there was a span of 6 bases. CDR3 in amino acids: CASSFPPSYEQYF. The CDR3 nucleotides read TGTGCCAGCAGTTTTCCTCCCTCCTACGAGCAGTACTTC.

This clonotype occurred a few times. The J gene is TRBJ1-2, the V gene TRBV2, with TRBD1 matching 7 bases. V lost 6 bases and J lost 10; bases outside the gene matches: 20. The CDR3 has 16 residues. The germline CDR1 and CDR2 sequences are SNHLY and FYNNEI. CDR3 in amino acids: CASSATIGTAQWDYTF. DNA for the CDR3: TGTGCCAGCAGCGCTACAATCGGGACAGCGCAGTGGGACTACACCTTC.

This clonotype is medium-sized. J is TRBJ1-2 and V is TRBV6-1; D may be TRBD1 (5 bases). The germline gives CDR1 MNHNS, CDR2 SASEGT. V lost 6 bases and J lost 2, with 10 bases in between. This CDR3 is built from 13 residues. DNA of the CDR3: TGTGCCAGCAGCCGAGGGGCGAACTATGGCTACACCTTC. Protein: CASSRGANYGYTF.

The chain uses TRBV12-3 or TRBV12-4 and TRBJ1-2, with D unclear. Trimming took off 3 bases at V and 5 bases at J, with 7 bases between the two ends. The CDR3 is 12 residues long. The CDR3 region is CASSLPGYGYTF. CDR3 DNA: TGTGCCAGCAGTTTGCCGGGTTATGGCTACACCTTC.

This clonotype was detected only a few times. V gene TRBV7-2 combines with J gene TRBJ2-4, with 15 bases aligning to TRBD2. Germline CDR1 reads SGHTA; CDR2 reads FQGNSA. J was trimmed by 1 base and V by 5 bases; bases with no gene match: 12. This CDR3 comprises 20 residues. CDR3 residues: CASSPPGTSGRPLAKNIQYF. The CDR3 nucleotides read TGTGCCAGCAGCCCCCCCGGGACTAGCGGGAGGCCTCTGGCCAAAAACATTCAGTACTTC.

The chain uses TRBV20-1 and TRBJ2-7, with 12 bases matching TRBD2. Trimming at V came to 6 bases and at J to 3 bases, leaving 6 bases not matched to a gene. Germline CDR1 and CDR2: DFQATT and SNEGSKA (reference sequence). The CDR3 extends over 14 amino acids. CDR3 sequence: CSAGTSGGNYEQYF. In nucleotides, the CDR3 is TGCAGTGCGGGAACTAGCGGGGGGAACTACGAGCAGTACTTC.

This clonotype was seen only a few times. This sequence joins TRBV7-2 and TRBJ2-7; D gene uncertain. This CDR3 has 13 amino acids. V was pared by 3 bases and J by 2 bases, with 8 bases between. The germline V gene encodes CDR1 SGHTA and CDR2 FQGNSA. This chain's CDR3 is CASSLGITYEQYF. CDR3 nucleotide sequence: TGTGCCAGCAGCTTGGGAATTACCTACGAGCAGTACTTC.

CDR3 amino acids: CATSDPQSAEAFF. CDR3 DNA sequence: TGTGCCACCAGTGACCCCCAATCCGCTGAAGCTTTCTTT. The V gene is TRBV24-1, the J gene TRBJ1-1; D call uncertain. Germline V CDR1 and CDR2: KGHDR, SFDVKD. The CDR3 extends over 13 amino acids. Trimming left V 4 bases short and J 6 bases short, with 11 bases between.

This clonotype was seen more than once but under ten times. The CDR3, as DNA: TGCAGTGCTCCGGACAGGGCGAGGTCCTACGAGCAGTACTTC. This sequence encodes CSAPDRARSYEQYF. The chain carries TRBV20-1 and TRBJ2-7; 8 nucleotides align to TRBD1. Losses at the gene ends were 5 bases for V and 1 base for J; bases not matched to a gene: 7. Germline V gene data show CDR1 as DFQATT and CDR2 as SNEGSKA (reference sequence). The CDR3 totals 14 residues.

The chain uses TRBV20-1 and TRBJ1-5; TRBD1 matches 7 bases. The V gene end was trimmed by 7 bases and the J gene end by 7 bases; junction bases not matched to a gene: 10. Germline lookup yields CDR1 DFQATT and CDR2 SNEGSKA (reference sequence). The CDR3 spans 13 residues. CDR3 sequence (DNA): TGCAGTGGGACCAAGGGGGCAATACAGCCCCAGCATTTT. Translation: CSGTKGAIQPQHF.

As regards this clonotype: A junction boundary mismatches the germline segment, possibly from a read error. The chain employs TRBV7-2 and TRBJ2-2, with 15 bases lining up with TRBD2. CDR1 SGHTA and CDR2 FQGNSA come from the germline V gene. The length of the CDR3 is 17 residues. As DNA, the CDR3 is TGTGCCGGCAGCTTGAGGACTAGCGGGAGGGGGGCCGGGGAGCTGTTTTTT. It yields the protein CAGSLRTSGRGAGELFF.

J is TRBJ2-7 and V is TRBV6-5, with TRBD2 matching over 7 bases. Germline CDR1 and CDR2: MNHEY and SVGAGI. The length of the CDR3 is 13 residues. The V segment lost 4 bases and the J segment 4 bases; nucleotides outside the gene matches: 4. The chain's CDR3 is CASSWGLTYEQYF. CDR3 nucleotides: TGTGCCAGCAGTTGGGGACTAACGTACGAGCAGTACTTC.

This clonotype has only a few counts. The CDR3 spells CASRSGGAGETQYF. The CDR3 DNA is TGTGCCAGCAGATCAGGGGGCGCCGGGGAGACCCAGTACTTC. The rearrangement joins TRBV6-1 to TRBJ2-5; 8 nucleotides agree with TRBD1. Germline V lookup: CDR1 MNHNS, CDR2 SASEGT. The CDR3 totals 14 residues. V dropped 6 bases and J dropped 5; count of bases not matched to a gene: 8.

The V and J genes are TRBV6-2 or TRBV6-3 and TRBJ2-3; the D is unclear. The CDR3 is 14 amino acids. Germline V gives CDR1 MNHEY, CDR2 SVGEGT. Deletions cut 2 bases from V and 6 bases from J, with 12 bases between. The CDR3 loop reads CASSYILRMDTQYF. The CDR3 nucleotides read TGTGCCAGCAGTTACATATTGAGGATGGATACGCAGTATTTT.

The chain is built from TRBV19 and TRBJ2-7; D gene ambiguous. CDR3 length equals 16 residues. Trimming pared 7 bases from V and 5 bases from J, leaving 24 bases between. Germline-derived CDR1 and CDR2 are LNHDA and SQIVND (reference sequence). CDR3 loop: CASNNGWGTPRDEQYF. In nucleotides, the CDR3 is TGTGCCAGTAATAATGGATGGGGTACCCCTAGGGACGAGCAGTACTTC.

V is TRBV27 and J is TRBJ1-1; D gene unclear. The CDR3 is 13 residues long. Trimming left V 6 bases short and J 1 base short, with 9 bases between. Per the germline V gene, CDR1 is MNHEY and CDR2 is SMNVEV (reference sequence). The CDR3, as DNA: TGTGCCAGCAGCCATACAGCGAACACTGAAGCTTTCTTT. It yields the protein CASSHTANTEAFF.

The chain combines TRBV7-6 with TRBJ1-2; 8 bases align to TRBD1. The V segment lost 5 bases and the J segment 5 bases; nucleotides outside the gene matches: 16. This CDR3 contains 17 residues. Per germline, CDR1 SGHVS and CDR2 FNYEAQ. CDR3 loop: CASSHYRTGRGSYGYTF. The CDR3 bases are TGTGCCAGCAGCCACTACCGGACAGGGAGGGGAAGTTATGGCTACACCTTC.

This chain joins TRBV7-3 and TRBJ1-2; D is undetermined. V lost 5 bases to trimming and J lost 2 bases, with 9 bases between them. The CDR3 is 13 residues long. CDR1 and CDR2 from the germline V gene are SGHTA and FQGTGA. CDR3 region: CASSLVANYGYTF. As DNA, the CDR3 is TGTGCCAGCAGCCTCGTCGCAAACTATGGCTACACCTTC. Variable domain in full (rest from reference TRBV7-3 and TRBJ1-2): GAGVSQTPSNKVTEKGKYVELRCDPISGHTALYWYRQSLGQGPEFLIYFQGTGAADDSGLPNDRFFAVRPEGSVSTLKIQRTERGDSAVYLCASSLVANYGYTFGSGTRLTVV.

This clonotype ranks as medium-sized. The rearrangement uses TRBV12-3 or TRBV12-4 and TRBJ1-2; no firm D call. There are 13 residues in the CDR3. Trimming removed 5 bases at V and 6 bases at J, with 13 bases between. The DNA for the CDR3 is TGTGCCAGCAGTCTCTCGAACAGCAATGGCTACACCTTC. As protein: CASSLSNSNGYTF.

This chain uses TRBV7-8 with TRBJ1-5; 10 bases map to TRBD1. The CDR3 has 17 amino acids. Germline CDR1 SGHVS, CDR2 FQNEAQ. Germline trimming cut 2 bases from V and 0 bases from J; bases unmatched to any gene: 4. The CDR3: CASSLWDRGYSNQPQHF. The DNA for the CDR3 is TGTGCCAGCAGCTTATGGGACAGGGGATATAGCAATCAGCCCCAGCATTTT.

The chain carries TRBV7-2 and TRBJ2-5; TRBD1 aligns across 9 bases. The CDR3 has 14 residues. After removal of 2 bases from V and 5 bases from J, the junction contained 3 bases not matched to a gene. The germline V gene has CDR1 SGHTA and CDR2 FQGNSA. CDR3 sequence (DNA): TGTGCCAGCAGCTTAAACGGACAGGGGGAGACCCAGTACTTC. Protein: CASSLNGQGETQYF.